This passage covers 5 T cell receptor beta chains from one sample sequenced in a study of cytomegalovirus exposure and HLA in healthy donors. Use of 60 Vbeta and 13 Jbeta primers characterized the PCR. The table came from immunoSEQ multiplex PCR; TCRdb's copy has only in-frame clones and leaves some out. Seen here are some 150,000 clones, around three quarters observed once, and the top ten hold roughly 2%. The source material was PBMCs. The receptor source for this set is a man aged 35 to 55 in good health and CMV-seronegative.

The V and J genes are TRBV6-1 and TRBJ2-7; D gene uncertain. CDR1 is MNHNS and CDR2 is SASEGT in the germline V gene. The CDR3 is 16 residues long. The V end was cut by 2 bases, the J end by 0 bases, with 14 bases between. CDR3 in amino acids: CASSESYSSPSYEQYF. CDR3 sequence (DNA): TGTGCCAGCAGTGAATCTTACAGCTCCCCCTCCTACGAGCAGTACTTC.

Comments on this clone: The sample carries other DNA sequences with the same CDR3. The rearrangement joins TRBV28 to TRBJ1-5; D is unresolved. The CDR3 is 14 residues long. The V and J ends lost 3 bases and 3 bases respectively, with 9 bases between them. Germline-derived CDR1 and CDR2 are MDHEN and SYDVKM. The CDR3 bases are TGTGCCAGCAGTTTTGGCGGCTACAATCAGCCCCAGCATTTT. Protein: CASSFGGYNQPQHF. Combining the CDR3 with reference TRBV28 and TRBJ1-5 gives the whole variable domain DVKVTQSSRYLVKRTGEKVFLECVQDMDHENMFWYRQDPGLGLRLIYFSYDVKMKEKGDIPEGYSVSREKKERFSLILESASTNQTSMYLCASSFGGYNQPQHFGDGTRLSIL.

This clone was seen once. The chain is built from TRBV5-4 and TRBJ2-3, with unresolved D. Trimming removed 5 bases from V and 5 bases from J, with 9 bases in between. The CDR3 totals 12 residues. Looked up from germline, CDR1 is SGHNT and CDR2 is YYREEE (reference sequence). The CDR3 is CASSFSRDTQYF. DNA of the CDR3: TGTGCCAGCAGTTTTAGCCGAGATACGCAGTATTTT.

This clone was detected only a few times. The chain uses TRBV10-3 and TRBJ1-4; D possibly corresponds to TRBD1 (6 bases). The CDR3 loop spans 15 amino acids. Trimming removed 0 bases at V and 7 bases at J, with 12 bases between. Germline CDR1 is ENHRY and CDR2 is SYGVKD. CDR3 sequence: CAISESSQGFEKLFF. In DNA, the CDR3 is TGTGCCATCAGTGAGTCAAGCCAGGGGTTTGAAAAACTGTTTTTT.

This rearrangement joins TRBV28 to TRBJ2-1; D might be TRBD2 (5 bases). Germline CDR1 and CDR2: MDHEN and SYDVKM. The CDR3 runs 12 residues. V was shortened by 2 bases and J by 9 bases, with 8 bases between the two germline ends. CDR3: CASSLARGEQFF. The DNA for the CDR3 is TGTGCCAGCAGTTTAGCCCGGGGTGAGCAGTTCTTC.